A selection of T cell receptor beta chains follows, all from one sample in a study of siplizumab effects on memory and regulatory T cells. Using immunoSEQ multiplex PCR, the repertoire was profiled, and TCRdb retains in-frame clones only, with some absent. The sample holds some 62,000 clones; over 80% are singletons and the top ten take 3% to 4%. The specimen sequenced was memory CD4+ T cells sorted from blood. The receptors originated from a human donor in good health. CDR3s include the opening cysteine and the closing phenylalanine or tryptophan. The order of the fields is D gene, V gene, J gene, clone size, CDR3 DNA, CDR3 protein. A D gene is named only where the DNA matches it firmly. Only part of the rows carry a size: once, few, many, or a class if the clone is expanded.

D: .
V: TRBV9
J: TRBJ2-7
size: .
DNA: TGTGCCAGCAGCGTCTCGACCCGGCCTAACGAGCAGTACTTC
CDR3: CASSVSTRPNEQYF

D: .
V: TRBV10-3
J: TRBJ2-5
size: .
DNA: TGTGCCATCAGCTTCAACCAAGAGACCCAGTACTTC
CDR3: CAISFNQETQYF

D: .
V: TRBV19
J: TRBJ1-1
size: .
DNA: TGTGCCAGCTCCGCTATGAACACTGAAGCTTTCTTT
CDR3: CASSAMNTEAFF

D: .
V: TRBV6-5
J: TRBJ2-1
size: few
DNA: TGTGCCAGCAGTCATCTGATGGTAAGGGGAAATGAGCAGTTCTTC
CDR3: CASSHLMVRGNEQFF

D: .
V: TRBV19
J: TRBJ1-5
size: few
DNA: TGTGCCAGTAGTTCGGACCAGGGAGCGGCCCAGCATTTT
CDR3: CASSSDQGAAQHF

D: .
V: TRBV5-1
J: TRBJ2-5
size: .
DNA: TGCGCCAGCAGCTTGGTCGGTAGCCAAGAGACCCAGTACTTC
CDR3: CASSLVGSQETQYF

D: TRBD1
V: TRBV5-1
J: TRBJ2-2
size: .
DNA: TGCGCCAGCAGCTTGGAGTGGCAGGGGGTATCCGGGGAGCTGTTTTTT
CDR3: CASSLEWQGVSGELFF

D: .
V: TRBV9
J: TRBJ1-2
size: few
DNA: TGTGCCAGCAGCGTAGATCCTGGGGGGAACTATGGCTACACCTTC
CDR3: CASSVDPGGNYGYTF

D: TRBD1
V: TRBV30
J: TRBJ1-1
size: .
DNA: TGTGCCTGGAGGGGACAGAATTACCTGAACACTGAAGCTTTCTTT
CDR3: CAWRGQNYLNTEAFF

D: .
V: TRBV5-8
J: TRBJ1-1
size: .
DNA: TGTGCCAGCAGCTTGACAATTTCGTGGGGCACTGAAGCTTTCTTT
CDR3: CASSLTISWGTEAFF

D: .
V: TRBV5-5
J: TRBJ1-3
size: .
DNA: TGTGCCAGCAGCCGGGAACTCAGCTCTGGAAACACCATATATTTT
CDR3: CASSRELSSGNTIYF

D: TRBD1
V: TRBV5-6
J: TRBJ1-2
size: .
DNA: TGTGCCAGCAGCCCACCGGGACAGCTTAGGGGCTATGGCTACACCTTC
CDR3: CASSPPGQLRGYGYTF

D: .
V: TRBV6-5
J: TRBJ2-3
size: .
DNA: TGTGCCAGCAGTTACTCTGCTGCTCGCACAGATACGCAGTATTTT
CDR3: CASSYSAARTDTQYF

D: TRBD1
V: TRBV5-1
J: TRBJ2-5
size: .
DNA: TGCGCCAGCAGCTTCAGGACAGGGAAGGGATCGGAGACCCAGTACTTC
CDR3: CASSFRTGKGSETQYF

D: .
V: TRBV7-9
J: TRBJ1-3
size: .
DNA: TGTGCCAGCAGCTTAGCCAGCAGCTCTGGAAACACCATATATTTT
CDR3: CASSLASSSGNTIYF

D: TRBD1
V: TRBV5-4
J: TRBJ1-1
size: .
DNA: TGTGCCAGCAGCTTTCCCGGACAGGGGGAAAACACTGAAGCTTTCTTT
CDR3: CASSFPGQGENTEAFF

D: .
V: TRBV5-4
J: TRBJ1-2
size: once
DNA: TGTGCCAGCAGCTTTGGCGACTATGGCTACACCTTC
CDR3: CASSFGDYGYTF

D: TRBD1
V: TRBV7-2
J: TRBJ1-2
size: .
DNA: TGTGCCAGCAGCTTTCCCGGGACAGGCGCGGTAGGCTATGGCTACACCTTC
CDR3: CASSFPGTGAVGYGYTF

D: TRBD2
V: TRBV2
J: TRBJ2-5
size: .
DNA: TGTGCCAGCGATCAACTAGCGGGGGGGCAAGAGACCCAGTACTTC
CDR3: CASDQLAGGQETQYF

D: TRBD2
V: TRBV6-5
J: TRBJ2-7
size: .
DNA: TGTGCCAGCCACGGGACTAGCGGAACCTACGAGCAGTACTTC
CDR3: CASHGTSGTYEQYF

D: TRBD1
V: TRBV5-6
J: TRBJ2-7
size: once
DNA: TGTGCCAGCAGCCCAGACAGGGCCTACGAGCAGTACTTC
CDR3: CASSPDRAYEQYF

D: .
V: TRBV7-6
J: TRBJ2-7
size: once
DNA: TGTGCCAGCAGCCGGGACAACCCTACCCTCGCCTACGAGCAGTACTTC
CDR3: CASSRDNPTLAYEQYF

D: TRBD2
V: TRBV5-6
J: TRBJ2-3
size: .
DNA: TGTGCCAGCAGCTTCAATCTAGCGGGTTACGGAAATACGCAGTATTTT
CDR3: CASSFNLAGYGNTQYF